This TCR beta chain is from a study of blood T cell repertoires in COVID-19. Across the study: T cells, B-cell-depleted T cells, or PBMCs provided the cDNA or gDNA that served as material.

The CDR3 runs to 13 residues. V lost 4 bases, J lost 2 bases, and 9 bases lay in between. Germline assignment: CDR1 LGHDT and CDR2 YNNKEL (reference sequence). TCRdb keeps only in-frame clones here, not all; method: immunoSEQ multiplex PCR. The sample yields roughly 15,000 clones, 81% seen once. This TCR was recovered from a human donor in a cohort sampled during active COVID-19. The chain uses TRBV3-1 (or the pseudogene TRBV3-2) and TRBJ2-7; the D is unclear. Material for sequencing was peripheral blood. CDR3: CASSLGTTYEQYF. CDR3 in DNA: TGTGCCAGCAGCCTTGGCACTACCTACGAGCAGTACTTC.